These 18 T cell receptor beta chains came from one sample sequenced in a study of CD8 T cells in Susac syndrome (dated by TCRdb to the late 2010s). The library was built by means of the immunoSEQ multiplex PCR assay. RNA was extracted with the RNeasy kit and about 0.5 to 1 ug was reverse transcribed using random hexamers. TCRdb reran the public reads through fastp at Q25 and MiXCR, keeping productive beta chains. Every entry covers one CDR3 protein and lists the most common genes and DNA from its rows. For this sample there are 75,000 to 100,000 distinct CDR3 sequences; approximately 95% appear just once. Roughly 0.44% of the sample is held by the ten biggest clonotypes. The sample consisted of CD8+ T cells from PBMCs. The receptors originated from a human donor with Susac syndrome.

V and J are TRBV7-9 and TRBJ1-1, with D uncertain. The CDR3 totals 14 residues. Germline CDR1 reads SEHNR; CDR2 reads FQNEAQ (reference sequence). The V end was cut by 4 bases, the J end by 0 bases, with 9 bases between. The CDR3 region has the DNA TGTGCCAGCAGCTACGAGGCTATGAACACTGAAGCTTTCTTT. This sequence encodes CASSYEAMNTEAFF.

The gene calls are TRBV20-1 and TRBJ2-7; D not certain. The CDR3 totals 12 residues. V lost 4 bases, J lost 0 bases, and 7 bases lay in between. CDR1 is DFQATT, CDR2 SNEGSKA, per germline (reference sequence). Written as DNA, the CDR3 is TGCAGTGCTATCCCCCCCTCCTACGAGCAGTACTTC. It is translated as CSAIPPSYEQYF.

This clonotype has a single count. The gene calls are TRBV6-5 and TRBJ2-1, with D perhaps given as TRBD1 or TRBD2 (5 bases each). This CDR3 has 14 amino acids. Per the germline V gene, CDR1 is MNHEY and CDR2 is SVGAGI. Trimming cost V 2 bases and J 9 bases, with 14 bases left between them. CDR3 sequence reads: CASSYGAGTGEQFF. The CDR3 DNA is TGTGCCAGCAGTTACGGGGCAGGGACGGGTGAGCAGTTCTTC.

The chain carries TRBV6-5 and TRBJ1-2; maybe TRBD1 (6 bases). Germline-derived CDR1 and CDR2 are MNHEY and SVGAGI. The CDR3 is made up of 13 amino acids. Trimming removed 0 bases at V and 5 bases at J, with 7 bases between. The DNA for the CDR3 is TGTGCCAGCAGTTACTCCGGACAGTATGGCTACACCTTC. It codes for CASSYSGQYGYTF.

This sequence joins TRBV30 and TRBJ1-1; D might be TRBD1 (5 bases). The CDR3 runs 14 residues. Deletions cut 5 bases from V and 4 bases from J, with 17 bases between. Per germline, CDR1 GTSNPN and CDR2 SVGIG (reference sequence). The DNA for the CDR3 is TGTGCCTGGGTACGTCCATGGGGGAGCACTGAAGCTTTCTTT. As protein: CAWVRPWGSTEAFF.

The chain has TRBV7-8 and TRBJ2-1, with 9 bases matching TRBD2. In germline, CDR1 is SGHVS, CDR2 FQNEAQ. The CDR3 runs to 17 residues. Trimming took 6 bases from V and 7 from J; bases not matched to a gene: 16. The CDR3 DNA reads as TGTGCCAGCAGTCTGGCAGGTCGGGCTAGCGGGAATAATGAGCAGTTCTTC. Translation: CASSLAGRASGNNEQFF.

CDR3 protein: CASSDDPAPETQYF. The CDR3 DNA reads TGTGCCAGCAGCGACGATCCAGCTCCAGAGACCCAGTACTTC. The V and J genes are TRBV9 and TRBJ2-5; no clear D gene. There are 14 residues in the CDR3. V was shortened by 3 bases and J by 4 bases, with 13 bases between the two germline ends. Germline V gene lookup returns CDR1 SGDLS and CDR2 YYNGEE.

CDR3 in amino acids: CASSFRGRKETDTQYF. CDR3 nucleotide sequence: TGCGCCAGCAGCTTCCGAGGGAGAAAGGAGACAGATACGCAGTATTTT. The chain recombines TRBV5-1 with TRBJ2-3, with D perhaps TRBD2 (5 bases). Per germline, CDR1 SGHRS and CDR2 YFSETQ. Deletions cut 2 bases from V and 3 bases from J, with 16 bases between. The CDR3 runs to 16 residues.

V usage is TRBV15 and J usage is TRBJ2-1; 10 bases map to TRBD2. The germline V gene encodes CDR1 LNHNV and CDR2 YYDKDF (reference sequence). CDR3 length equals 20 residues. V shed 2 bases, J shed 8 bases, and the junction held 21 bases outside the gene matches. CDR3 sequence: CATSRSIPTSGWDSGYEQFF. The CDR3 DNA is TGTGCCACCAGCAGATCTATCCCGACTAGCGGGTGGGATTCGGGCTATGAGCAGTTCTTC.

The chain joins TRBV4-1 to TRBJ1-5; 7 bases agree with TRBD1. Losses at the gene ends were 4 bases for V and 6 bases for J; bases not matched to a gene: 12. The germline gives CDR1 MGHRA, CDR2 YSYEKL. The CDR3 sequence is 16 residues long. The CDR3 is CASSRRSEGASQPQHF. The CDR3 DNA sequence: TGCGCCAGCAGCCGGAGATCAGAGGGGGCAAGTCAGCCCCAGCATTTT.

J is TRBJ2-7 and V is TRBV4-1; 9 positions agree with TRBD1. The junction had 8 bases not matched to a gene; V was cut back by 2 bases and J by 3 bases. The CDR3 extends over 16 amino acids. CDR1 and CDR2 (germline): MGHRA, YSYEKL. CDR3 in DNA: TGCGCCAGCAGCCAATTGGGGACAGGGTTTATCTACGAGCAGTACTTC. This sequence encodes CASSQLGTGFIYEQYF.

This sequence joins TRBV20-1 and TRBJ2-5; the D gene is possibly TRBD1 (5 bases). Trimming left V 3 bases short and J 1 base short, with 9 bases between. CDR1 DFQATT and CDR2 SNEGSKA come from the germline V gene (reference sequence). The CDR3 loop spans 13 amino acids. The CDR3 spells CSASTGVQETQYF. CDR3 nucleotides: TGCAGTGCTAGCACAGGAGTCCAAGAGACCCAGTACTTC.

The J gene is TRBJ2-7, the V gene TRBV9; perhaps TRBD2 as D (6 bases). V dropped 4 bases and J dropped 7 bases, with 15 bases sitting between them. This CDR3 is 13 amino acids long. Germline V lookup: CDR1 SGDLS, CDR2 YYNGEE. In DNA, the CDR3 is TGTGCCAGCAGCCCCGGGACCGCGGGGGAGCAGTACTTC. Translated, it gives CASSPGTAGEQYF.

V usage is TRBV30 and J usage is TRBJ2-7, with D unclear. The CDR3 sequence is 16 residues long. In germline, CDR1 is GTSNPN, CDR2 SVGIG (reference sequence). Trimming stripped 1 base from V and 2 bases from J, with 18 bases between. The CDR3 DNA reads TGTGCCTGGAGTGACCCGCCTAAGGGCCTTGCCTACGAGCAGTACTTC. Its translation: CAWSDPPKGLAYEQYF.

This chain uses TRBV9 with TRBJ1-2; a weak D match, TRBD1 (6 bases). Germline loops: CDR1 SGDLS, CDR2 YYNGEE. The length of the CDR3 is 16 residues. Trimming shortened V by 4 bases and J by 1 base, and 17 bases separated the two germline ends. The CDR3 DNA sequence: TGTGCCAGCAGCCCTTCCAGGGGCGGGAGTAACTATGGCTACACCTTC. This translates into CASSPSRGGSNYGYTF.

V gene TRBV29-1 combines with J gene TRBJ1-5, with D possibly matching TRBD1 (6 bases). CDR3 size: 14 residues. Trimming cost V 5 bases and J 7 bases, with 18 bases left between them. Germline loops: CDR1 SQVTM, CDR2 ANQGSEA. The CDR3 loop is CSVSLGTPDQPQHF. The CDR3 DNA reads TGCAGCGTTTCTCTCGGGACACCAGACCAGCCCCAGCATTTT. Drawing the rest from reference TRBV29-1 and TRBJ1-5, the complete variable domain is SAVISQKPSRDICQRGTSLTIQCQVDSQVTMMFWYRQQPGQSLTLIATANQGSEATYESGFVIDKFPISRPNLTFSTLTVSNMSPEDSSIYLCSVSLGTPDQPQHFGDGTRLSIL.

V usage is TRBV4-2 and J usage is TRBJ2-1; TRBD2 agrees at 7 bases. Germline CDR1 LGHNA, CDR2 YNFKEQ. Losses at the gene ends were 2 bases for V and 6 bases for J; bases not matched to a gene: 10. This CDR3 has 16 residues. CDR3 sequence (DNA): TGTGCCAGCAGCCAAATGGGCGGGAGACCACCCAATGAGCAGTTCTTC. This translates into CASSQMGGRPPNEQFF.

This CDR3 reads CSFLEIGSYEQYF. The CDR3 DNA is TGCAGCTTCCTGGAGATAGGGTCCTACGAGCAGTACTTC. The V gene is TRBV29-1, the J gene TRBJ2-7, with no clear D. The CDR3 extends over 13 amino acids. Trimming left V 8 bases short and J 1 base short, with 15 bases between. CDR1 is SQVTM, CDR2 ANQGSEA, per germline.